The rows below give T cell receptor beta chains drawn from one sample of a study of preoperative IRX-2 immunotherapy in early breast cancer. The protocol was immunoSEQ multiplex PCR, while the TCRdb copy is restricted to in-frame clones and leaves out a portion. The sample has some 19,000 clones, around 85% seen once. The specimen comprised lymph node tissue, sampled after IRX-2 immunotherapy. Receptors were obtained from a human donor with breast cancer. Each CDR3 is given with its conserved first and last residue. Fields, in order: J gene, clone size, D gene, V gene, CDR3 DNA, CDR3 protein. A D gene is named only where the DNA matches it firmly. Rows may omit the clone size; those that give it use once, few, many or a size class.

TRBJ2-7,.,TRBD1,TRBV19,TGTGCCAGTAGTTCTTACAGGGGGCGCGACTACGAGCAGTACTTC,CASSSYRGRDYEQYF
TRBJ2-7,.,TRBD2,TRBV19,TGTGCCAGTAGTATAAGAACTAGCGGGAGGCATACCTCGGAGCAGTACTTC,CASSIRTSGRHTSEQYF
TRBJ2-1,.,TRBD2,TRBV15,TGTGCCACCAGCAGAGGGGATAGCGGGGGGGCTAATGAGCAGTTCTTC,CATSRGDSGGANEQFF
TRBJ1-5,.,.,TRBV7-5,TGTGCCAGCAGCCCTGACAGGGGGCGCCTTCAGCCCCAGCATTTT,CASSPDRGRLQPQHF
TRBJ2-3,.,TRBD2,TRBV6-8,TGTGCCAGCAGTTCCGGGACTAGCGGAGATACGCAGTATTTT,CASSSGTSGDTQYF
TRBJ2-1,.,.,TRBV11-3,TGTGCCAGCAGCCAAGCCTTTAGCGGCAATGAGCAGTTCTTC,CASSQAFSGNEQFF
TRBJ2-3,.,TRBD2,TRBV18,TGTGCCAGCTCACCAGCCGGGGGGGCGATAGATACGCAGTATTTT,CASSPAGGAIDTQYF
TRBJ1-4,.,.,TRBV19,TGTGCCACCGGACCTCTGTGGAGGGGGAATGAAAAACTGTTTTTT,CATGPLWRGNEKLFF
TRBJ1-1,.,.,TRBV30,TGTGCCTGGAGGAAGAGCAGGGAGGGGAACACTGAAGCTTTCTTT,CAWRKSREGNTEAFF
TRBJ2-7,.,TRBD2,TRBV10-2,TGCGCCAGCTTGAGCGGGGGTTACTCCTACGAGCAGTACTTC,CASLSGGYSYEQYF
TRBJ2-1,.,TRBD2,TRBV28,TGTGCCAGCAGTACTAGCGGGGGTTACAATGAGCAGTTCTTC,CASSTSGGYNEQFF
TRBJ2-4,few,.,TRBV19,TGTGCCAGTAGTATATCGGGGATCAAAAACATTCAGTACTTC,CASSISGIKNIQYF
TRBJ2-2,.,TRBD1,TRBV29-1,TGCAGCGTGGGCGACAGGGGTCCCGGGGAGCTGTTTTTT,CSVGDRGPGELFF
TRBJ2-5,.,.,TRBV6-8,TGTGCCAGCAGTTACGGGGCGGTGGGGGAGACCCAGTACTTC,CASSYGAVGETQYF
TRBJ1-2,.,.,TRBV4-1,TGCGCCAGCAGCCAAGAGTCAGGCCCCTATGGCTACACCTTC,CASSQESGPYGYTF
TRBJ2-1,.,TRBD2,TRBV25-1,TGTGCCAGCAGTGTAGCGGGGGGGCGTACTGAGCAGTTCTTC,CASSVAGGRTEQFF
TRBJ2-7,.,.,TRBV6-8,TGTGCCAGCAGTATAGGTGGGGCCCCCTACGAGCAGTACTTC,CASSIGGAPYEQYF
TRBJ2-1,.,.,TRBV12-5,TGTGCCAGCAAGCGCGGGGTCTACAATGAGCAGTTCTTC,CASKRGVYNEQFF
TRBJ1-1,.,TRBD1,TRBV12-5,TGTGCTAGTGGTTTGCCGGACAGGGGTTTGAACACTGAAGCTTTCTTT,CASGLPDRGLNTEAFF
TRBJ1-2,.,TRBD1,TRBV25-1,TGTGCCAGCAGTGAACATGGGGACAGGGGAGGTGGCTACACCTTC,CASSEHGDRGGGYTF
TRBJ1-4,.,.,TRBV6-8,TGTGCCAGCAGCCGTCGGACGCGTGAAAAACTGTTTTTT,CASSRRTREKLFF
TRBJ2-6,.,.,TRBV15,TGTGCCACCAGCAGAGATTCGGGTTCTGGGGCCAACGTCCTGACTTTC,CATSRDSGSGANVLTF
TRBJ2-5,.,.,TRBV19,TGTGCCAGTAGTCAGGGGGGAGAGACCCAGTACTTC,CASSQGGETQYF
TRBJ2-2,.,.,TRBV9,TGTGCCAGCAGCGTAGATGGAACTAACCGGGACACCGGGGAGCTGTTTTTT,CASSVDGTNRDTGELFF
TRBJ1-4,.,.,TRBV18,TGTGCCAGCTCACGAGATCGGGGCGAAAAACTGTTTTTT,CASSRDRGEKLFF
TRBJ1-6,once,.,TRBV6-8,TGTGCCAGCAGCCGCGGACAGCCGTCGTCACCCCTCCACTTT,CASSRGQPSSPLHF
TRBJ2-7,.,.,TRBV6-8,TGTGCCAGCACCCGCCAGCCCTACGAGCAGTACTTC,CASTRQPYEQYF
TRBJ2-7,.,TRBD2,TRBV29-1,TGCAGCGTTAAGCTAGCGGGAGCCTACGAGCAGTACTTC,CSVKLAGAYEQYF
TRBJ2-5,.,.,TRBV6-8,TGTGCCAGCAGTTACGACGGATTGGAGACCCAGTACTTC,CASSYDGLETQYF
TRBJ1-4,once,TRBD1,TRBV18,TGTGCCAGCTCACCCAACAGGGGGGCTAATGAAAAACTGTTTTTT,CASSPNRGANEKLFF
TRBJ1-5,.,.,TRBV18,TGTGCCAGCTCACCAGAGGCAGCCTCTGGGCCCCAGCATTTT,CASSPEAASGPQHF
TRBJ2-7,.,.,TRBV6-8,TGTGCCAGCAGTTACTCCGAAGGGACCTACGAGCAGTACTTC,CASSYSEGTYEQYF
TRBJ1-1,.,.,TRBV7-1,TGTGCCAGCAGCTTAAAGGTCAACACTGAAGCTTTCTTT,CASSLKVNTEAFF